This note documents a single T cell receptor beta chain sequence. Using immunoSEQ multiplex PCR, the repertoire was profiled, and TCRdb retains in-frame clones only, with some absent. The table lists approximately 1.5 million clones, just under 99% of them singletons, with about 0.4% in the top ten. The data were taken from a study of shared clonotypes between healthy human individuals. V was shortened by 1 base and J by 1 base, with 9 bases between the two germline ends. The CDR3 has 15 residues. Looked up from germline, CDR1 is MNHNS and CDR2 is SASEGT. The chain employs TRBV6-1 and TRBJ2-3; possibly TRBD2 for D (5 bases). The source of this sequence is a man younger than 40 in good health. The specimen sequenced was naive CD4+ T cells sorted from blood. Subset: CD45RA+ positively selected. CDR3 loop: CASSEEDGGTDTQYF. The CDR3, as DNA: TGTGCCAGCAGTGAAGAAGACGGGGGCACAGATACGCAGTATTTT.